Shown below are 21 T cell receptor beta chains from a single sample sequenced in a study of blood T cell repertoires in COVID-19. The table came from immunoSEQ multiplex PCR; TCRdb's copy has only in-frame clones and leaves some out. Here the sample spans approximately 190,000 clones, approximately 84% being singletons. Sequenced: peripheral blood. The receptors come from a human donor with acute or convalescent COVID-19. The donor label of this sample is uncertain.

This CDR3 reads CASTGGSSNQPQHF. The CDR3 nucleotides read TGTGCCAGCACCGGGGGGTCCAGCAATCAGCCCCAGCATTTT. The chain recombines TRBV6-5 with TRBJ1-5; D may be TRBD1 (5 bases). The length of the CDR3 is 14 residues. V lost 7 bases, J lost 1 base, and 11 bases lay in between. Per germline, CDR1 MNHEY and CDR2 SVGAGI.

The chain combines TRBV19 with TRBJ2-7, with D possibly TRBD2 on 5 matching bases. Germline CDR1 reads LNHDA; CDR2 reads SQIVND (reference sequence). Between the trimmed V and J ends, which lost 3 bases and 4 bases, there was a span of 16 bases. The CDR3 is made up of 15 amino acids. The CDR3 region is CASSISRALSYEQYF. CDR3 in DNA: TGTGCCAGTAGTATTTCGAGGGCCCTTAGTTACGAGCAGTACTTC.

This chain joins TRBV7-2 and TRBJ2-5; perhaps TRBD1 as D (5 bases). The CDR3 sequence is 14 residues long. From germline, CDR1 is SGHTA and CDR2 FQGNSA. The V and J ends lost 1 base and 0 bases respectively, with 6 bases between them. CDR3 region: CASSLGGYQETQYF. The CDR3, as DNA: TGTGCCAGCAGCTTAGGGGGCTACCAAGAGACCCAGTACTTC. The full variable domain, completed using reference TRBV7-2 and TRBJ2-5, is GAGVSQSPSNKVTEKGKDVELRCDPISGHTALYWYRQSLGQGLEFLIYFQGNSAPDKSGLPSDRFSAERTGGSVSTLTIQRTQQEDSAVYLCASSLGGYQETQYFGPGTRLLVL.

V usage is TRBV29-1 and J usage is TRBJ2-7, with a possible D match to TRBD2 (5 bases). Germline CDR1 reads SQVTM; CDR2 reads ANQGSEA. CDR3 size: 12 residues. The V gene lost 7 bases and the J gene lost 7 bases, with 17 bases spanning the gap. CDR3 protein: CSGTPGGGEQYF. The DNA for the CDR3 is TGCAGCGGGACCCCCGGAGGCGGGGAGCAGTACTTC.

This rearrangement joins TRBV6-2 or TRBV6-3 to TRBJ2-6, with 14 bases that match TRBD2. The CDR3 loop spans 18 amino acids. Trimming cost V 5 bases and J 1 base; bases outside gene matches: 4. CDR1 and CDR2 (germline): MNHEY, SVGEGT. The CDR3, as DNA: TGTGCCAGCAGTCCGACTAGCGGGAGGGCGTCTGGGGCCAACGTCCTGACTTTC. It is translated as CASSPTSGRASGANVLTF.

The J gene is TRBJ2-3, the V gene TRBV14; 7 bases line up with TRBD2. The V and J ends lost 4 bases and 4 bases, in that order; junction bases with no gene match: 14. CDR3 length equals 17 residues. Germline CDR1 is SGHDN and CDR2 is FVKESK. The CDR3 sequence: CASSLISYGRFADTQYF. The CDR3 region has the DNA TGTGCCAGCAGCCTCATCTCCTACGGGAGGTTTGCAGATACGCAGTATTTT. The variable domain in full, completed from reference TRBV14 and TRBJ2-3, reads EAGVTQFPSHSVIEKGQTVTLRCDPISGHDNLYWYRRVMGKEIKFLLHFVKESKQDESGMPNNRFLAERTGGTYSTLKVQPAELEDSGVYFCASSLISYGRFADTQYFGPGTRLTVL.

The gene calls are TRBV4-3 and TRBJ2-2, with TRBD1 identical over 8 bases. J gave up 6 bases and V 4 bases, and 7 bases lay outside the gene matches. There are 15 residues in the CDR3. Germline loops: CDR1 LGHNA, CDR2 YSLEER. Here the CDR3 DNA reads TGCGCCAGCAGCCTATATGGACAGGGAGCCGGGGAGCTGTTTTTT. Amino acid sequence: CASSLYGQGAGELFF.

The rearrangement uses TRBV7-2 and TRBJ2-7; the D gene is possibly TRBD2 (5 bases). The CDR3 loop spans 13 amino acids. CDR1 is SGHTA and CDR2 is FQGNSA in the germline V gene. V dropped 6 bases and J dropped 6 bases, with 15 bases sitting between them. The DNA of the CDR3 is TGTGCCAGCAGGGCTACGCGGGCCCTCGAGCAGTACTTC. Translating it yields CASRATRALEQYF.

The rearrangement joins TRBV2 to TRBJ1-4, with D perhaps TRBD1 (5 bases). The CDR3 is made up of 14 amino acids. CDR1 and CDR2 (germline): SNHLY, FYNNEI. Trimming took off 6 bases at V and 1 base at J, with 9 bases between the two ends. The CDR3 DNA reads as TGTGCCAGCAGAGCGGGGGGAACTAATGAAAAACTGTTTTTT. It codes for CASRAGGTNEKLFF.

V is TRBV15 and J is TRBJ1-3; 9 bases agree with TRBD1. V lost 3 bases, J lost 0 bases, and 3 bases stayed unmatched. CDR1 and CDR2 from the germline V gene are LNHNV and YYDKDF (reference sequence). There are 16 residues in the CDR3. The CDR3 DNA reads TGTGCCACCAGCAGGTTGACAGGGGGCTCTGGAAACACCATATATTTT. Translating gives CATSRLTGGSGNTIYF.

The rearrangement joins TRBV2 to TRBJ1-5, with TRBD1 matching 7 bases. The CDR3 is 14 residues long. V trimming: 4 bases; J trimming: 4 bases; junction bases outside the gene matches: 4. Germline V lookup: CDR1 SNHLY, CDR2 FYNNEI. The CDR3 reads CASSAGTANQPQHF. Here the CDR3 DNA reads TGTGCCAGCAGTGCCGGGACAGCTAATCAGCCCCAGCATTTT.

The V gene is TRBV19, the J gene TRBJ1-2, with D unclear. Trimming removed 7 bases at V and 0 bases at J, with 15 bases between. The CDR3 is made up of 15 amino acids. Germline CDR1 and CDR2: LNHDA and SQIVND (reference sequence). The CDR3 DNA follows: TGTGCCAGTACCATCGGTGACTTCTCTAACTATGGCTACACCTTC. Amino acid sequence: CASTIGDFSNYGYTF.

The CDR3 loop reads CASSPTGRNSGNTIYF. The CDR3 bases are TGTGCCAGCTCCCCCACAGGGCGTAACTCTGGAAACACCATATATTTT. This chain connects TRBV9 to TRBJ1-3, with a possible D match to TRBD1 (6 bases). The CDR3 has 16 amino acids. Trimming cost V 7 bases and J 0 bases, with 17 bases left between them. From germline, CDR1 is SGDLS and CDR2 YYNGEE.

The CDR3 bases are TGTGCCAGCAGCCACCGGACTAGCGGGAGTTCAGAGACCCAGTACTTC. It yields the protein CASSHRTSGSSETQYF. This chain joins TRBV3-1 (or the pseudogene TRBV3-2) and TRBJ2-5; 13 bases fit TRBD2. V shed 3 bases, J shed 4 bases, and the junction held 5 bases outside the gene matches. Germline loops: CDR1 LGHDT, CDR2 YNNKEL (reference sequence). CDR3 length: 16 residues.

This clone has more than one count but fewer than ten. The rearrangement links TRBV7-9 to TRBJ2-7; D possibly corresponds to TRBD1 (5 bases). The germline gives CDR1 SEHNR, CDR2 FQNEAQ (reference sequence). V was pared by 5 bases and J by 6 bases, with 11 bases between. The CDR3 has 12 amino acids. The CDR3 sequence is CASSTTGSEQYF. The CDR3 DNA reads TGTGCCAGCAGCACCACAGGAAGCGAGCAGTACTTC.

The chain is built from TRBV29-1 and TRBJ2-3; TRBD2 agrees at 12 bases. Germline CDR1 reads SQVTM; CDR2 reads ANQGSEA. This CDR3 spans 17 amino acids. Germline trimming cut 2 bases from V and 5 bases from J; bases unmatched to any gene: 11. CDR3 amino acids: CSVELNRLAGEIDTQYF. The CDR3 region has the DNA TGCAGCGTTGAACTGAACAGACTAGCGGGAGAGATAGATACGCAGTATTTT.

The V and J genes are TRBV6-4 and TRBJ2-1; 7 nucleotides agree with TRBD1. J lost 2 bases, V lost 5 bases, and 3 bases had no gene match. Germline V gene lookup returns CDR1 MRHNA and CDR2 SNTAGT. The CDR3 is made up of 14 amino acids. CDR3 region: CASSMTGTYNEQFF. CDR3 nucleotides: TGTGCCAGCAGTATGACAGGGACCTACAATGAGCAGTTCTTC.

The chain combines TRBV25-1 with TRBJ2-2, with 8 bases matching TRBD2. Trimming took 5 bases from V and 1 from J; bases not matched to a gene: 3. Germline CDR1 and CDR2: MGHDK and SYGVNS. The CDR3 is 15 amino acids. This chain's CDR3 is CASSPAGVNTGELFF. CDR3 sequence (DNA): TGTGCCAGCAGTCCAGCGGGAGTGAACACCGGGGAGCTGTTTTTT.

V and J are TRBV7-9 and TRBJ2-7; 8 bases are a match to TRBD2. The V and J ends lost 3 bases and 4 bases, in that order; junction bases with no gene match: 8. Germline lookup yields CDR1 SEHNR and CDR2 FQNEAQ (reference sequence). The CDR3 runs 15 residues. The CDR3 loop reads CASSLAGGLGYEQYF. The CDR3, as DNA: TGTGCCAGCAGCTTGGCGGGAGGATTAGGGTACGAGCAGTACTTC.

V usage is TRBV6-5 and J usage is TRBJ1-1, with a weak D call TRBD1 (5 bases). Trimming took 10 bases from V and 3 from J, leaving 18 bases between them. CDR3 length: 14 amino acids. Germline CDR1 and CDR2: MNHEY and SVGAGI. The CDR3 spells CATGRGGGDTEAFF. As DNA, the CDR3 is TGTGCCACTGGGCGCGGTGGGGGGGACACTGAAGCTTTCTTT.

This clone is a singleton in its sample. This chain joins TRBV6-5 and TRBJ1-2; D gene uncertain. Germline CDR1 reads MNHEY; CDR2 reads SVGAGI. Trimming shortened V by 2 bases and J by 8 bases, and 15 bases separated the two germline ends. This CDR3 comprises 14 residues. CDR3 nucleotide sequence: TGTGCCAGCAGTTACGACGGGTCGAGCCGCGGCTACACCTTC. Protein: CASSYDGSSRGYTF.